This T cell receptor beta chain is from a study of memory CD4+ T cells and cytomegalovirus serostatus. For the study at large: This sample comes from healthy Belgian adults, about 10 CMV seropositive, approximately 22 seronegative.

Produced via immunoSEQ multiplex PCR; TCRdb's table is partial and in-frame only. The sample records some 67,000 clones, about 78% being singletons. The sort gate was single viable CD3+CD4+CD8-CD45RO+ cells for memory CD4+ T cells. Findings and limits, study-wide: Suggested: most of the CMV-linked TCR signature lies in CD4+ memory cells. Of 150 to 200 reported CMV TCRbeta sequences, under 70 were found in memory CD4+ repertoires. CMV serostatus prediction reached median AUC roughly 0.95, or 0.91 with US-trained model.

Comment on this clone: Its antigen is still unknown.

The germline V gene has CDR1 MNHNS and CDR2 SASEGT. V lost 4 bases to trimming and J lost 6 bases; unmatched junction nucleotides: 2. This CDR3 comprises 13 residues. This TCR came from an adult in good health and CMV-seropositive. This chain connects TRBV6-1 to TRBJ1-3, with 8 bases matching TRBD1. Sequencing input: memory CD4+ T cells from blood. The CDR3 DNA reads TGTGCCAGCAGTGCGGGACAGGCAAACACCATATATTTT. This sequence encodes CASSAGQANTIYF.